A selection of T cell receptor beta chains follows, all from one sample in a study of response to subunit inactivated influenza vaccine. A single record per CDR3 protein comes from TCRdb applying MiXCR to the RT-PCR reads. The data hold hundreds of thousands of distinct CDR3 sequences, with approximately 11% observed a single time. These data were likewise used in another study, on T cells expressing NK-cell markers.

The input for sequencing was PBMCs from blood, taken on the day of vaccination. All receptors come from a man in his fifties or sixties who received an inactivated influenza vaccine. Both conserved end residues are part of each CDR3. D genes are given only for firm matches. A clone size is listed for some rows: how often the clone was seen (once, few, many), or a class if it is expanded.

j_call v_call clone_size d_call cdr3_nt cdr3_aa
TRBJ2-5 TRBV5-1 . TRBD1 TGCGCCAGCAGCTTGGGTGGGACAGAGCAAGAGACCCAGTACTTC CASSLGGTEQETQYF
TRBJ2-5 TRBV5-8 . TRBD1 TGTGCCAGCAGCTTACAGGGGGCCCAACAAGAGACCCAGTACTTC CASSLQGAQQETQYF
TRBJ2-7 TRBV30 . TRBD1 TGTGCCTGGAGTGTACCCGACAGGGGGTCCTACGAGCAGTACTTC CAWSVPDRGSYEQYF
TRBJ2-1 TRBV6-2/TRBV6-3 . TRBD2 TGTGCCAGCAGTTCCTACTCTTCAGCGACTAGCATCGGGTACAATGAGCAGTTCTTC CASSSYSSATSIGYNEQFF
TRBJ1-4 TRBV12-3/TRBV12-4 few . TGTGCCAGCAGGAGTCCCAACCAGGGCGGGAATGAAAAACTGTTTTTT CASRSPNQGGNEKLFF
TRBJ2-7 TRBV24-1 . . TGTGCCACCATGGGACGGGAGAGCTACGAGCAGTACTTC CATMGRESYEQYF
TRBJ2-5 TRBV5-1 many . TGTGCCAGCAGTTTGGGGGTGCAAGAGACCCAGTACTTC CASSLGVQETQYF
TRBJ1-2 TRBV29-1 many . TGCAGCGTTGGACAGAGAAACTATGGCTACACCTTC CSVGQRNYGYTF
TRBJ2-1 TRBV11-3 few . TGTGCCAGCAGCTTACGAGGGCTAGCATATGAGCAGTTCTTC CASSLRGLAYEQFF
TRBJ1-4 TRBV28 few . TGTGCCAGCACCCTCGGCAGAAATAATGAAAAACTGTTTTTT CASTLGRNNEKLFF
TRBJ2-3 TRBV29-1 . TRBD1 TGCAGCGTTGTGACAGGGCCGCCAGATACGCAGTATTTT CSVVTGPPDTQYF
TRBJ2-3 TRBV7-2 many TRBD2 TGTGCCAGCAGCTTAGATCGGGGGGGGTCAGATACGCAGTATTTT CASSLDRGGSDTQYF
TRBJ2-4 TRBV5-5 few . TGTGCCAGCAGCCCATGGGGCGTAGCCAAAAACATTCAGTACTTC CASSPWGVAKNIQYF
TRBJ2-1 TRBV7-2 . TRBD2 TGTGCCAGCAGCTCAGGACTAGCGGGAGGAGGACTGTTCTTC CASSSGLAGGGLFF
TRBJ1-1 TRBV7-9 . . TGTGCCAGTTCAAGGGGGGTCACTGAAGCTTTCTTT CASSRGVTEAFF
TRBJ2-4 TRBV29-1 . TRBD1 TGCAGCGTTGGGACAGGGCTAGCCAAAAACATTCAGTACTTC CSVGTGLAKNIQYF
TRBJ2-5 TRBV4-2 . TRBD2 TGTGCCAGCAGCCAAGAAGCGGGGGGGCTCTCGCCGTGGTCCCAGTACTTC CASSQEAGGLSPWSQYF
TRBJ2-7 TRBV20-1 . TRBD1 TGCAGTGCGACGGACAGGGGGCGAATCGAGCAGTACTTC CSATDRGRIEQYF
TRBJ2-4 TRBV7-2 few . TGTGCCAGCACCCTAATAGGACTGTCACTAGCCAAAAACATTCAGTACTTC CASTLIGLSLAKNIQYF
TRBJ2-1 TRBV5-1 few . TGCGCCAGCAGCCTCCGGACAGAAAGTGAGCAGTTCTTC CASSLRTESEQFF
TRBJ2-4 TRBV27 . . TGTGCCAGCAGTTTAAGGGGGAGGCTAGCCAAAAACATTCAGTACTTC CASSLRGRLAKNIQYF
TRBJ2-5 TRBV20-1 few TRBD2 TGCAGTGCTAGGATAGTCTTGGCGGGAGATCAGGAGACCCAGTACTTC CSARIVLAGDQETQYF
TRBJ2-3 TRBV10-3 many TRBD2 TGTGCCATGTCACAAGCGGGGGGCACAGATACGCAGTATTTT CAMSQAGGTDTQYF
TRBJ2-1 TRBV9 few . TGTGCCAGCAGCGTAGCCGACTCGACCAATGAGCAGTTCTTC CASSVADSTNEQFF
TRBJ2-1 TRBV7-9 many . TGTGCTAGCAGCTTAGGAGGGGGCAATGAGCAGTTCTTC CASSLGGGNEQFF
TRBJ2-1 TRBV3-1 . TRBD2 TGTGCCAGCAGCCAGACTAGCGGGGGGAGCAATGAGCAGTTCTTC CASSQTSGGSNEQFF
TRBJ2-1 TRBV7-4 few TRBD2 TGTGCCAGCAGGCCCGGACTAGCGGGAGGGCCTGGTTACAATGAGCAGTTCTTC CASRPGLAGGPGYNEQFF
TRBJ2-6 TRBV10-3 . TRBD1 TGTGCCATCAGTGAGTACACCGGGACAGCGCGATCTGGGGCCAACGTCCTGACTTTC CAISEYTGTARSGANVLTF
TRBJ2-7 TRBV12-3/TRBV12-4 once . TGTGCCAGCAGTCCCTCCAGGGCGGTTGGGGAGCAGTACTTC CASSPSRAVGEQYF
TRBJ2-1 TRBV5-6 few . TGTGCCAGCAAACTCAGTACTGTTCTTTATGGGGAGCAGTTCTTC CASKLSTVLYGEQFF
TRBJ2-1 TRBV20-1 . TRBD2 TGCAGTGCTAGATATCCGGGACTAGTTGGTTCGGGTGAGCAGTTCTTC CSARYPGLVGSGEQFF
TRBJ2-3 TRBV7-2 . . TGTGCCAGCAGCCCCGGGGGTAGCCGTTATACGCAGTATTTT CASSPGGSRYTQYF
TRBJ2-4 TRBV12-3/TRBV12-4 . . TGTGCCAGCAGTCCCAGACAAACAGGGAAAGGCATTCAGTACTTC CASSPRQTGKGIQYF
TRBJ2-3 TRBV7-2 . . TGTGCCAGCAGCTCAAGCGGCCATACGCAGTATTTT CASSSSGHTQYF
TRBJ1-2 TRBV7-2 once . TGTGCCAGCAGCTTAGCTTGGGGAGGCTACACCTTC CASSLAWGGYTF
TRBJ2-3 TRBV6-1 many . TGTGCCAGCAATGAACGGGGGCGGACAGATACGCAGTATTTT CASNERGRTDTQYF
TRBJ1-2 TRBV12-3/TRBV12-4 . . TGTGCCAGCAGTTCCCTTCAGGGTGGTAGGGGCTACACCTTC CASSSLQGGRGYTF